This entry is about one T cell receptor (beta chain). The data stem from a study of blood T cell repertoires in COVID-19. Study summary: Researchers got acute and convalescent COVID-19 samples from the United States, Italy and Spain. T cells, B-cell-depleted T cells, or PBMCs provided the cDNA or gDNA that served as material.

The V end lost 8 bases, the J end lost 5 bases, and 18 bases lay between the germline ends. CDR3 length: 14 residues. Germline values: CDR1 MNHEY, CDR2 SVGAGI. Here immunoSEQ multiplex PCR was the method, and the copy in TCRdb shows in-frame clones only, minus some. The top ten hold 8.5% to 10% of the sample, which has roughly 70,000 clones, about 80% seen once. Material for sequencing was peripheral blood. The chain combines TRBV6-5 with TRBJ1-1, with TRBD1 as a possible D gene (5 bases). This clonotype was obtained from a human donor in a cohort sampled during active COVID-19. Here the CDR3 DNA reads TGTGCCAGCCGGAGGGGCCATTTGGAGACTGAAGCTTTCTTT. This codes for CASRRGHLETEAFF.